The sequence of this T cell receptor (beta chain) was determined in a study of technical replicates of blood from a few donors. Profiled with immunoSEQ multiplex PCR; TCRdb holds only in-frame clones, not every one. Here the sample spans roughly 80,000 clones, 89% being singletons. This CDR3 contains 12 residues. Trimming pared 4 bases from V and 8 bases from J, leaving 11 bases between. The germline gives CDR1 SQVTM, CDR2 ANQGSEA. The TCR comes from a human donor in good health. Sequenced: T cells isolated from PBMCs. The rearrangement links TRBV29-1 to TRBJ1-4; unclear D gene. This CDR3 is CSVVLGGEKLFF. In nucleotides, the CDR3 is TGCAGCGTTGTCCTCGGAGGGGAAAAACTGTTTTTT. Full variable domain (remainder filled in from reference TRBV29-1 and TRBJ1-4): SAVISQKPSRDICQRGTSLTIQCQVDSQVTMMFWYRQQPGQSLTLIATANQGSEATYESGFVIDKFPISRPNLTFSTLTVSNMSPEDSSIYLCSVVLGGEKLFFGSGTQLSVL.